This T cell receptor beta chain was sequenced in a study of T cells in Graves' hyperthyroidism and ophthalmopathy. Any patient presenting with uncontrolled infection, other autoimmune disease, pregnancy or lactation was left out. Diagnostic assessment was based on clinical symptoms, serum thyroxine and TRAb, thyroid ultrasound and orbital computed tomography. The sample holds one count of this clonotype. What it binds is unknown. The CDR3 totals 14 residues. Germline V gene lookup returns CDR1 SNHLY and CDR2 FYNNEI. V lost 6 bases, J lost 5 bases, and 8 bases stayed unmatched. Study-wide findings and caveats: Expanded thyroid clonotypes (above 0.001) were mostly also found in blood. Researchers report that a 13 V-J model separated ophthalmopathy from stable hyperthyroidism.

Amplification yielded TCR beta CDR3 regions, with RNA transcripts as the source. In the first-round RT-PCR of the TCR CDR3, the HTBI primer set was used. TCRdb re-called the multiplex PCR reads through MiXCR, storing one row per CDR3 protein. Seen here are roughly 500,000 distinct CDR3 sequences, about 43% observed once, and the top ten hold around 20%. This chain uses TRBV2 with TRBJ2-5; 8 bases agree with TRBD1. The TCR sequence derives from an adult woman with Graves' disease, either hyperthyroidism or ophthalmopathy (not recorded which). Material: peripheral blood or thyroid tissue (not recorded which). CDR3 region: CASSGDRGWETQYF. The CDR3 nucleotides read TGTGCCAGCAGCGGCGACAGGGGCTGGGAGACCCAGTACTTC. Full variable domain (remainder filled in from reference TRBV2 and TRBJ2-5): EPEVTQTPSHQVTQMGQEVILRCVPISNHLYFYWYRQILGQKVEFLVSFYNNEISEKSEIFDDQFSVERPDGSNFTLKIRSTKLEDSAMYFCASSGDRGWETQYFGPGTRLLVL.